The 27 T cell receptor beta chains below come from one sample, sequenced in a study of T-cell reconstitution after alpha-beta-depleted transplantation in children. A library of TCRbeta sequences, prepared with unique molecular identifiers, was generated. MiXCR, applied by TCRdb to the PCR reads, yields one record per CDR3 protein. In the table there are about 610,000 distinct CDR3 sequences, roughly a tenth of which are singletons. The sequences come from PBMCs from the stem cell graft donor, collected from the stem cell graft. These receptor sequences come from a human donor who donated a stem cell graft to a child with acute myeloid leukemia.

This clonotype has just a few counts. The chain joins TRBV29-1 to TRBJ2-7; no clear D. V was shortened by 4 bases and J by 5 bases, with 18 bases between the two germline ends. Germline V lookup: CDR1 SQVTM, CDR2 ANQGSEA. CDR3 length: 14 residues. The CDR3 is CSVGPRQGSHEQYF. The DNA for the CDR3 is TGCAGCGTTGGCCCCCGACAAGGGTCCCACGAGCAGTACTTC.

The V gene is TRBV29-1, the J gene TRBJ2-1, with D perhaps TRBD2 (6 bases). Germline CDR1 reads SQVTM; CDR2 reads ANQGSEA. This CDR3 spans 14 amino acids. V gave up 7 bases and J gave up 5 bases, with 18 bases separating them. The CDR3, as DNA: TGCAGCGCCCTAGGAGGGGTTTCCGACAATGAGCAGTTCTTC. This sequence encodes CSALGGVSDNEQFF.

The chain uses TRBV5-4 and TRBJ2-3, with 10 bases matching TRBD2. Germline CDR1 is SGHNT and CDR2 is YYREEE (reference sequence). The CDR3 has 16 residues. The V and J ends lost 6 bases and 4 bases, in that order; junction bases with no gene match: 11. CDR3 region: CASTRAGGPEADTQYF. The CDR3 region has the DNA TGTGCCAGCACTAGAGCGGGAGGGCCGGAGGCAGATACGCAGTATTTT.

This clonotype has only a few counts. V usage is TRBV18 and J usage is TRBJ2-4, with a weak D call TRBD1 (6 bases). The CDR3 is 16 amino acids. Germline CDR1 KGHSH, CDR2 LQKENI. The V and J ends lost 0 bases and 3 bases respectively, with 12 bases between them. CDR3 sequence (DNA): TGTGCCAGCTCACCACCGTCAGGGGAAGGCAAAAACATTCAGTACTTC. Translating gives CASSPPSGEGKNIQYF.

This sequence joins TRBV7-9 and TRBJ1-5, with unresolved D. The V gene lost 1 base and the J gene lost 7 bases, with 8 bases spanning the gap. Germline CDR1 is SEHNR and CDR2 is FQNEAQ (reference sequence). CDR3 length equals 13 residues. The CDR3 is CASSLEDRQPQHF. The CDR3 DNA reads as TGTGCCAGCAGCTTAGAGGATCGGCAGCCCCAGCATTTT.

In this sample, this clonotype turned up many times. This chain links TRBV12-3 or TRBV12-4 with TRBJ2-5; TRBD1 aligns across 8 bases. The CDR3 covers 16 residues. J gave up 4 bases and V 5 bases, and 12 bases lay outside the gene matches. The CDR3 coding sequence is TGTGCCAGCAGTCCTACCGGGACAGGTTTAAGAGAGACCCAGTACTTC. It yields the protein CASSPTGTGLRETQYF.

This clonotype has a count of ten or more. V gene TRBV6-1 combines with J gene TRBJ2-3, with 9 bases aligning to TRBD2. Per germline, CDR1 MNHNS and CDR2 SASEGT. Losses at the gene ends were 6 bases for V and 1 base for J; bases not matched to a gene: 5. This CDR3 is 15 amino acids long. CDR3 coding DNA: TGTGCCAGCAGACCGGGACTAGCCGGCACAGATACGCAGTATTTT. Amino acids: CASRPGLAGTDTQYF.

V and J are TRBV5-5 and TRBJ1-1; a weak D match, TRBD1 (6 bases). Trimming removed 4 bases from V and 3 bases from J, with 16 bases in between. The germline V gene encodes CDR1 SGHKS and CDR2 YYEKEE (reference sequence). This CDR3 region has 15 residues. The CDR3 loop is CASSVRGRVDTEAFF. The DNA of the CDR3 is TGTGCCAGCAGCGTCCGGGGGCGCGTGGACACTGAAGCTTTCTTT.

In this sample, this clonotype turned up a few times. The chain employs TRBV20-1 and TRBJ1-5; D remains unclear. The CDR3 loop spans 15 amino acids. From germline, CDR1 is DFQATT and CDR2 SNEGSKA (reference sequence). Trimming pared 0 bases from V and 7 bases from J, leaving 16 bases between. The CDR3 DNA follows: TGCAGTGCTAGAGATCCGGGCAGCCCCCGGCAGCCCCAGCATTTT. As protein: CSARDPGSPRQPQHF.

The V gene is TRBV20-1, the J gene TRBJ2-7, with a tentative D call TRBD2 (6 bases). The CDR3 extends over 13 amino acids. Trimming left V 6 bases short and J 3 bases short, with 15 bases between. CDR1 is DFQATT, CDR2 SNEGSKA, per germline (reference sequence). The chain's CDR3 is CSADRLVGYEQYF. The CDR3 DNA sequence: TGCAGTGCGGACCGACTAGTGGGCTACGAGCAGTACTTC.

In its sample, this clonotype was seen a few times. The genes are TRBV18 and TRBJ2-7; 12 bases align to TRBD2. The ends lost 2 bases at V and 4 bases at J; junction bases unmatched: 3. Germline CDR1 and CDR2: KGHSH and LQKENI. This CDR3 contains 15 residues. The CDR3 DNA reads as TGTGCCAGCTCACCAGAGACTAGCGGGAGATACGAGCAGTACTTC. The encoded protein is CASSPETSGRYEQYF.

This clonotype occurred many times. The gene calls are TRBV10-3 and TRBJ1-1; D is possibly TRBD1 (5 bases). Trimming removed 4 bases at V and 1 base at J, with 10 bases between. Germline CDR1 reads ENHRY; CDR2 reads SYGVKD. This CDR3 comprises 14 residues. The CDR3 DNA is TGTGCCATCAGTGGTCAGGGTGAGAACACTGAAGCTTTCTTT. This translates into CAISGQGENTEAFF.

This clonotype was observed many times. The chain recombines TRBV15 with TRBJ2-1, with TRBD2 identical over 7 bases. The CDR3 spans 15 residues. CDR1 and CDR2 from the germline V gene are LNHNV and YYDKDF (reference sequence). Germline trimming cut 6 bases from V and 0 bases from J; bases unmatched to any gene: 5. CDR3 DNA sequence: TGTGCCACCAGAGCGGGACGCATCTCCTACAATGAGCAGTTCTTC. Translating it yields CATRAGRISYNEQFF.

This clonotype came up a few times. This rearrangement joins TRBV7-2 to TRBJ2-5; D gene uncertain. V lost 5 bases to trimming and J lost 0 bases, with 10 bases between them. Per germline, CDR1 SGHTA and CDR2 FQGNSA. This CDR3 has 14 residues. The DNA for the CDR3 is TGTGCCAGCAGCCCCTCCCCGTACCAAGAGACCCAGTACTTC. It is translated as CASSPSPYQETQYF. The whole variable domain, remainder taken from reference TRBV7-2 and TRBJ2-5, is GAGVSQSPSNKVTEKGKDVELRCDPISGHTALYWYRQSLGQGLEFLIYFQGNSAPDKSGLPSDRFSAERTGGSVSTLTIQRTQQEDSAVYLCASSPSPYQETQYFGPGTRLLVL.

Here the CDR3 DNA reads TGTGCCAGCAGTGAATCGGTACTAGCGGGAGGGCCCGGGCAAGAGACCCAGTACTTC. Encoded protein: CASSESVLAGGPGQETQYF. V usage is TRBV25-1 and J usage is TRBJ2-5, with 13 bases matching TRBD2. Looked up from germline, CDR1 is MGHDK and CDR2 is SYGVNS. This CDR3 region has 19 residues. The ends lost 1 base at V and 2 bases at J; junction bases unmatched: 10.

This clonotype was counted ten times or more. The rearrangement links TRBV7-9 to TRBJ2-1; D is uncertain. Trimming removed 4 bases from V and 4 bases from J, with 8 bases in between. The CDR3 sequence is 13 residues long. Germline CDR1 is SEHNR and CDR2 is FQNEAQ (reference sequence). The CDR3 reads CASSSAGYNEQFF. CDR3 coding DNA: TGTGCCAGCAGCTCCGCTGGGTACAATGAGCAGTTCTTC.

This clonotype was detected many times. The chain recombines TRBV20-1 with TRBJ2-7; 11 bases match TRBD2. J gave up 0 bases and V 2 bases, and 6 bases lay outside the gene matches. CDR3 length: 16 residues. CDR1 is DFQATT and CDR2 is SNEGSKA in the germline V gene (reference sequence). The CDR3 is CSARPLAGATSYEQYF. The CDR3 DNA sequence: TGCAGTGCTAGACCACTAGCGGGAGCCACCTCCTACGAGCAGTACTTC.

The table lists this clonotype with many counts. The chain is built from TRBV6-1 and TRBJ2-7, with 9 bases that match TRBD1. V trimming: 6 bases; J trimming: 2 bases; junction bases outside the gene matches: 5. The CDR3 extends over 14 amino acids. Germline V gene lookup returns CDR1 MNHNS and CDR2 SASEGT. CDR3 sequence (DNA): TGTGCCAGCAGCAGAGGACAGGGGACCTACGAGCAGTACTTC. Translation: CASSRGQGTYEQYF.

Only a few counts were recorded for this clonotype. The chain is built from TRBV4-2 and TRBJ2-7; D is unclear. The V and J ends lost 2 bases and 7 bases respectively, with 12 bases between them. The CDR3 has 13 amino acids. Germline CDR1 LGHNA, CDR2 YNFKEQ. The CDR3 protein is CASSQLPGNEQYF. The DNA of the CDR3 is TGTGCCAGCAGCCAACTCCCCGGAAATGAGCAGTACTTC.

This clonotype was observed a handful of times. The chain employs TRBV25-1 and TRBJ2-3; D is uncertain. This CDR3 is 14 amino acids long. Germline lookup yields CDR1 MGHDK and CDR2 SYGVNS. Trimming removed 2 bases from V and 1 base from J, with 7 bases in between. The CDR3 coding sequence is TGTGCCAGCAGTGAAACAACCCGCACAGATACGCAGTATTTT. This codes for CASSETTRTDTQYF.

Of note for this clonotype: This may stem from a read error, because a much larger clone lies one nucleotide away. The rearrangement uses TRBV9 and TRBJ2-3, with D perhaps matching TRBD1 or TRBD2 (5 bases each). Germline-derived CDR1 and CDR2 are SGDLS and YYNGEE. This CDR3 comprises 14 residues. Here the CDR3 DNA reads TGTGCCAGCAGCGTAGATGGGACCTCAGATGCGCAGTATTTT. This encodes CASSVDGTSDAQYF.

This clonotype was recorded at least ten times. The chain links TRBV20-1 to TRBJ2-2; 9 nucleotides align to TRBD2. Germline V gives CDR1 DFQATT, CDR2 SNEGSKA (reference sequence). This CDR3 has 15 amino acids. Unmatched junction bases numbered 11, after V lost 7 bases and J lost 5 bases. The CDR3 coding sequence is TGCAGTGTCTACGGTGTGGGACTAGCTACCGGGGAGCTGTTTTTT. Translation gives CSVYGVGLATGELFF.

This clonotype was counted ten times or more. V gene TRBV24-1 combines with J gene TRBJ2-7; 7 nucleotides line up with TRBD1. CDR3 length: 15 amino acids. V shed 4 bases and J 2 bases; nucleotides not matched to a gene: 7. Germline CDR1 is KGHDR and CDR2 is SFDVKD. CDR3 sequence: CATSDPTGNPYEQYF. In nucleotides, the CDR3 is TGTGCCACCAGTGACCCGACAGGGAATCCCTACGAGCAGTACTTC.

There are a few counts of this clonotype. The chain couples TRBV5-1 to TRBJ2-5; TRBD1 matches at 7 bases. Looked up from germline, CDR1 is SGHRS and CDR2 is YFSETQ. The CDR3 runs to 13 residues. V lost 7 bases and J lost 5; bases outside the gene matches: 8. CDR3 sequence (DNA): TGCGCCAGCGCAATACAGGGGTCGGAGACCCAGTACTTC. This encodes CASAIQGSETQYF.

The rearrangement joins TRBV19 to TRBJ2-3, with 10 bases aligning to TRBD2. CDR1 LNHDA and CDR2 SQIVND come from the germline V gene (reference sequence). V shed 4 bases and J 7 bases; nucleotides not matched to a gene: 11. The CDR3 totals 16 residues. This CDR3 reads CASSTKREGLAHTQYF. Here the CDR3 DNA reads TGTGCCAGTAGTACTAAGCGGGAGGGCCTGGCACATACGCAGTATTTT. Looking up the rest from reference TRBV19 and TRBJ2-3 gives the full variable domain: DGGITQSPKYLFRKEGQNVTLSCEQNLNHDAMYWYRQDPGQGLRLIYYSQIVNDFQKGDIAEGYSVSREKKESFPLTVTSAQKNPTAFYLCASSTKREGLAHTQYFGPGTRLTVL.

CDR3 in DNA: TGCGCCAGCAGCCCCGGGACAGGGCTATCAAACACTGAAGCTTTCTTT. It translates to CASSPGTGLSNTEAFF. This chain links TRBV5-1 with TRBJ1-1, with TRBD1 matching 9 bases. Germline lookup yields CDR1 SGHRS and CDR2 YFSETQ. V shed 4 bases and J 2 bases; nucleotides not matched to a gene: 9. The CDR3 totals 16 residues. Drawing the rest from reference TRBV5-1 and TRBJ1-1, the complete variable domain is KAGVTQTPRYLIKTRGQQVTLSCSPISGHRSVSWYQQTPGQGLQFLFEYFSETQRNKGNFPGRFSGRQFSNSRSEMNVSTLELGDSALYLCASSPGTGLSNTEAFFGQGTRLTVV.

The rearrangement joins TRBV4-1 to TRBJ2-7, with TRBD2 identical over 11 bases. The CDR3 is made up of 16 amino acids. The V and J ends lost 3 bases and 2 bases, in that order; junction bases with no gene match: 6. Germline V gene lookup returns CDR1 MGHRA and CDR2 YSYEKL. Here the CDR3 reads CASSQEGLAVPYEQYF. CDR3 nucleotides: TGCGCCAGCAGCCAGGAGGGACTAGCGGTTCCCTACGAGCAGTACTTC.